The 13 T cell receptor beta chains presented below share a single source sample, sequenced in a study of preoperative IRX-2 immunotherapy in early breast cancer. As to treatment: preoperative locoregional IRX-2 cytokine immunotherapy. The repertoire was sequenced with immunoSEQ multiplex PCR; TCRdb's copy has only in-frame clones and lacks some. Of about 38,000 clones listed, about four fifths are singletons. Material: lymph node tissue, obtained after IRX-2 immunotherapy. These receptors all come from a human donor with breast cancer.

This chain uses TRBV11-3 with TRBJ1-2; TRBD1 aligns across 8 bases. CDR3 length: 14 residues. Germline V gene lookup returns CDR1 SGHNT and CDR2 YENEEA. The V segment lost 5 bases and the J segment 2 bases; nucleotides outside the gene matches: 4. The CDR3 DNA reads TGTGCCAGCAGCCTGACAGGGGTGAACTATGGCTACACCTTC. Amino acid sequence: CASSLTGVNYGYTF.

The chain uses TRBV5-1 and TRBJ2-3, with 9 bases lining up with TRBD1. The CDR3 runs 16 residues. Germline CDR1 reads SGHRS; CDR2 reads YFSETQ. V shed 0 bases, J shed 2 bases, and the junction held 4 bases outside the gene matches. CDR3 in amino acids: CASSLVGQGITDTQYF. In DNA form, the CDR3 reads TGCGCCAGCAGCTTGGTGGGACAGGGCATCACAGATACGCAGTATTTT. The full variable domain, in which reference TRBV5-1 and TRBJ2-3 provide the parts outside the CDR3, is KAGVTQTPRYLIKTRGQQVTLSCSPISGHRSVSWYQQTPGQGLQFLFEYFSETQRNKGNFPGRFSGRQFSNSRSEMNVSTLELGDSALYLCASSLVGQGITDTQYFGPGTRLTVL.

J is TRBJ1-6 and V is TRBV12-5; D is perhaps TRBD1 (5 bases). This CDR3 spans 14 amino acids. In germline, CDR1 is LGHNT, CDR2 FRNRAP. CDR3 amino acids: CASTTGGVNSPLHF. The CDR3 DNA is TGTGCCAGCACCACAGGCGGGGTCAATTCACCCCTCCACTTT.

The chain uses TRBV7-5 and TRBJ2-3; the D call TRBD2 from the table was never checked on the DNA. TRBV7-5 is designated a pseudogene. The CDR3 consists of 15 residues. The CDR3 sequence: CASSQRTSGTDTQYF. CDR3 sequence (DNA): TGTGCCAGCAGCCAGAGGACTAGCGGCACAGATACGCAGTATTTT.

This sequence joins TRBV14 and TRBJ1-3; TRBD1 matches at 11 bases. J was trimmed by 2 bases and V by 4 bases; bases with no gene match: 1. This CDR3 has 15 residues. CDR1 and CDR2 (germline): SGHDN, FVKESK. The CDR3 region is CASSRGQGAGNTIYF. The CDR3 DNA reads TGTGCCAGCAGCCGGGGACAGGGGGCTGGAAACACCATATATTTT.

In its sample, this clone was seen once. The chain joins TRBV18 to TRBJ2-3; 12 bases fit TRBD1. The germline CDR1 and CDR2 sequences are KGHSH and LQKENI. CDR3 length: 16 residues. V shed 4 bases, J shed 4 bases, and the junction held 6 bases outside the gene matches. CDR3 protein: CASSHTGTGGADTQYF. The CDR3 coding sequence is TGTGCCAGCTCACACACCGGGACAGGGGGCGCAGATACGCAGTATTTT.

The CDR3 coding sequence is TGTGCCAGCAGCCAAGAAATGGGGCGCGGAGGCTACACCTTC. Residues: CASSQEMGRGGYTF. The chain carries TRBV14 and TRBJ1-2; possible D gene TRBD1, 5 bases. The CDR3 runs to 14 residues. The V gene lost 0 bases and the J gene lost 8 bases, with 13 bases spanning the gap. Germline-derived CDR1 and CDR2 are SGHDN and FVKESK.

This rearrangement joins TRBV5-1 to TRBJ1-1, with 10 positions matching TRBD1. CDR1 is SGHRS, CDR2 YFSETQ, per germline. The CDR3 spans 15 residues. Germline trimming cut 0 bases from V and 5 bases from J; bases unmatched to any gene: 4. The chain's CDR3 is CASSLETGGWTEAFF. In nucleotides, the CDR3 is TGCGCCAGCAGCTTGGAGACAGGGGGCTGGACTGAAGCTTTCTTT.

This rearrangement joins TRBV6-8 to TRBJ1-1; perhaps TRBD1 as D (6 bases). CDR1 is MNHGY and CDR2 is SAAAGT in the germline V gene. The CDR3 is 12 residues long. V was pared by 8 bases and J by 0 bases, with 7 bases between. In DNA form, the CDR3 reads TGTGCCAGCGGACAGCTGAACACTGAAGCTTTCTTT. As protein: CASGQLNTEAFF.

This clone was observed a handful of times. The chain uses TRBV6-8 and TRBJ2-7, with 11 bases identical to TRBD2. CDR1 MNHGY and CDR2 SAAAGT come from the germline V gene. This CDR3 has 18 residues. Trimming cost V 1 base and J 4 bases; bases outside gene matches: 12. The CDR3 sequence is CASSYLPSGGPLDYEQYF. The CDR3 DNA sequence: TGTGCCAGCAGTTACTTACCTAGCGGGGGGCCGTTAGATTACGAGCAGTACTTC.

The V and J genes are TRBV11-3 and TRBJ2-7, with 11 bases aligning to TRBD2. Germline V gene data show CDR1 as SGHNT and CDR2 as YENEEA. With V trimmed by 3 bases and J by 0 bases, 4 bases remained unmatched. The CDR3 extends over 16 amino acids. CDR3 DNA: TGTGCCAGCAGCTTGGGTAGCGGGGGGGCCTCCTACGAGCAGTACTTC. It specifies CASSLGSGGASYEQYF. The full variable domain, its missing parts supplied by reference TRBV11-3 and TRBJ2-7, is EAGVVQSPRYKIIEKKQPVAFWCNPISGHNTLYWYLQNLGQGPELLIRYENEEAVDDSQLPKDRFSAERLKGVDSTLKIQPAELGDSAVYLCASSLGSGGASYEQYFGPGTRLTVT.

The chain couples TRBV11-3 to TRBJ2-5; no reliable D call. Germline V gene sequence: CDR1 SGHNT, CDR2 YENEEA. With 0 bases removed from V and 4 bases from J, the gap between germline ends came to 9 bases. The CDR3 consists of 14 residues. DNA for the CDR3: TGTGCCAGCAGCTTAGAAGGGTTGAGAGAGACCCAGTACTTC. Its protein is CASSLEGLRETQYF.

This chain connects TRBV6-8 to TRBJ2-1; D may be TRBD2 (5 bases). V was trimmed by 5 bases and J by 3 bases, leaving 14 bases between them. Germline CDR1 MNHGY, CDR2 SAAAGT. The CDR3 has 15 amino acids. CDR3 residues: CASSNREGGYNEQFF. For the CDR3, the DNA is TGTGCCAGCAGTAACCGAGAGGGCGGCTACAATGAGCAGTTCTTC.